One and the same sample provided the 28 T cell receptor beta chains below, sequenced in a study of a mutant IDH1 vaccine in newly diagnosed glioma. Time point meaning: week 35, safety follow-up. Each dose of the vaccine consisted of 300 ug of mutant IDH1 20-mer peptide, with topical imiquimod. Their antigens remain unidentified. Sequencing used immunoSEQ multiplex PCR; TCRdb keeps in-frame clones, though not all of them. The data show around 26,000 clones, with around four fifths seen just once and around 31% held by the top ten. The sample in question was PBMCs, obtained from a glioma patient whose treatment included an IDH1 peptide vaccine. These receptors all come from a man under 40 with glioma.

This clone was seen once. The rearrangement joins TRBV5-1 to TRBJ1-4; a weak D match, TRBD1 (6 bases). The V end was cut by 1 base, the J end by 7 bases, with 11 bases between. The CDR3 has 14 amino acids. Germline V gene lookup returns CDR1 SGHRS and CDR2 YFSETQ. CDR3 bases: TGCGCCAGCAGCTTGATGCAGGGGTCTGAAAAACTGTTTTTT. It specifies CASSLMQGSEKLFF.

In DNA, the CDR3 is TGTGCCAGCAGGGCTGACAGGGGCACTGAAGCTTTCTTT. This encodes CASRADRGTEAFF. The chain links TRBV2 to TRBJ1-1; 8 bases are a match to TRBD1. The CDR3 loop spans 13 amino acids. Germline CDR1 reads SNHLY; CDR2 reads FYNNEI. Losses at the gene ends were 6 bases for V and 4 bases for J; bases not matched to a gene: 4.

A few counts support this clone. The chain uses TRBV5-1 and TRBJ2-1; D is unclear. CDR3 length equals 13 residues. V was clipped by 0 bases and J by 10 bases, with 11 bases between them. The germline V gene encodes CDR1 SGHRS and CDR2 YFSETQ. The chain's CDR3 is CASSLESWREQFF. The CDR3 nucleotides read TGCGCCAGCAGCTTGGAATCCTGGCGGGAGCAGTTCTTC.

This clone appeared a single time. The chain employs TRBV30 and TRBJ2-7, with unresolved D. Germline-derived CDR1 and CDR2 are GTSNPN and SVGIG (reference sequence). Trimming stripped 4 bases from V and 5 bases from J, with 15 bases between. This CDR3 has 13 amino acids. CDR3 region: CAWKSGMRHEQYF. In DNA, the CDR3 is TGTGCCTGGAAGTCAGGCATGAGACACGAGCAGTACTTC.

On this clone: Other DNA sequences in the same sample also yield this CDR3. J is TRBJ2-5 and V is TRBV30, with D uncertain. CDR1 and CDR2 (germline): GTSNPN, SVGIG (reference sequence). Trimming removed 0 bases at V and 5 bases at J, with 7 bases between. This CDR3 has 12 residues. The CDR3 region has the DNA TGTGCCTGGAGTGTAGTTGGGGAGACCCAGTACTTC. Its protein product is CAWSVVGETQYF.

This chain joins TRBV5-1 and TRBJ2-7; D might be TRBD1 (6 bases). Germline values: CDR1 SGHRS, CDR2 YFSETQ. Trimming left V 4 bases short and J 7 bases short, with 21 bases between. The CDR3 is 15 residues long. Here the CDR3 reads CASSNPTGPGREQYF. In nucleotides, the CDR3 is TGCGCCAGCAGCAACCCGACAGGCCCGGGAAGGGAGCAGTACTTC.

The rearrangement uses TRBV5-6 and TRBJ2-7; 10 positions agree with TRBD1. CDR3 size: 14 residues. Germline lookup yields CDR1 SGHDT and CDR2 YYEEEE. V shed 3 bases and J 4 bases; nucleotides not matched to a gene: 4. The CDR3 protein is CASSWDRGKYEQYF. The CDR3 DNA sequence: TGTGCCAGCAGCTGGGACAGGGGAAAGTACGAGCAGTACTTC.

This clone was observed a single time. The chain joins TRBV30 to TRBJ1-5; D is undetermined. From germline, CDR1 is GTSNPN and CDR2 SVGIG (reference sequence). V was cut by 4 bases and J by 4 bases, with 11 bases left in between. The CDR3 totals 13 residues. The CDR3 loop reads CAWTPPGNQPQHF. The CDR3 nucleotides are TGTGCCTGGACTCCCCCCGGGAATCAGCCCCAGCATTTT.

This clone was detected only once. V is TRBV6-4 and J is TRBJ2-3; TRBD2 matches at 9 bases. The CDR3 loop spans 16 amino acids. Per the germline V gene, CDR1 is MRHNA and CDR2 is SNTAGT. J gave up 3 bases and V 4 bases, and 8 bases lay outside the gene matches. DNA of the CDR3: TGTGCCAGCAGTGGAGTCGAGCGGGGGGCGACAGATACGCAGTATTTT. This encodes CASSGVERGATDTQYF.

A single count supports this clone. The V call is TRBV18, the J call TRBJ2-5; 7 bases fit TRBD1. The trim removed 2 bases at V and 3 bases at J, leaving 9 bases unmatched. CDR3 size: 16 residues. Per germline, CDR1 KGHSH and CDR2 LQKENI. In nucleotides, the CDR3 is TGTGCCAGCTCACCAGCGTCTGTAACAGGGGAAGAGACCCAGTACTTC. As protein: CASSPASVTGEETQYF.

V is TRBV7-9 and J is TRBJ2-5, with 12 bases matching TRBD1. Losses at the gene ends were 6 bases for V and 2 bases for J; bases not matched to a gene: 10. The CDR3 is made up of 17 amino acids. The germline V gene encodes CDR1 SEHNR and CDR2 FQNEAQ (reference sequence). Here the CDR3 reads CASSPRDRGPVQETQYF. In nucleotides, the CDR3 is TGTGCCAGCAGTCCCCGGGACAGGGGGCCGGTACAAGAGACCCAGTACTTC.

V is TRBV7-2 and J is TRBJ1-4; D perhaps matches TRBD1 (6 bases). The CDR3 covers 13 residues. Looked up from germline, CDR1 is SGHTA and CDR2 is FQGNSA. Trimming removed 4 bases at V and 7 bases at J, with 10 bases between. The CDR3: CASSSGVSEKLFF. The CDR3 DNA is TGTGCCAGCAGCTCAGGGGTTAGTGAAAAACTGTTTTTT.

The rearrangement uses TRBV6-1 and TRBJ2-5; no definite D call. CDR3 size: 13 residues. Trimming left V 2 bases short and J 11 bases short, with 15 bases between. Germline V gene data show CDR1 as MNHNS and CDR2 as SASEGT. For the CDR3, the DNA is TGTGCCAGCAGTGAATATAGGGTGCCTGAGCAGTACTTC. Translated: CASSEYRVPEQYF.

The gene calls are TRBV19 and TRBJ1-4; 8 bases line up with TRBD1. The V gene's germline CDR1 is LNHDA and CDR2 SQIVND (reference sequence). This CDR3 has 16 amino acids. V lost 5 bases and J lost 4; bases outside the gene matches: 9. CDR3 bases: TGTGCCAGTAGTCCCAGGGGGCTCACTGGTAATGAAAAACTGTTTTTT. Amino acid sequence: CASSPRGLTGNEKLFF.

The chain is built from TRBV5-1 and TRBJ2-1; 9 bases agree with TRBD1. Germline V gene sequence: CDR1 SGHRS, CDR2 YFSETQ. V trimming: 1 base; J trimming: 3 bases; junction bases outside the gene matches: 11. The CDR3 has 18 residues. The CDR3, as DNA: TGCGCCAGCAGCTTGTACCCTGAGGGACAGGGACGCTACAATGAGCAGTTCTTC. Its protein product is CASSLYPEGQGRYNEQFF.

The chain joins TRBV28 to TRBJ1-1; D gene uncertain. The germline V and J ends were trimmed by 5 bases and 0 bases, with 16 bases remaining between them. This CDR3 is 16 amino acids long. Per the germline V gene, CDR1 is MDHEN and CDR2 is SYDVKM. CDR3 in amino acids: CASSSLRWEVNTEAFF. For the CDR3, the DNA is TGTGCCAGCAGTAGCCTTCGGTGGGAGGTGAACACTGAAGCTTTCTTT.

J is TRBJ2-3 and V is TRBV21-1; the table's D call TRBD1 went unverified against the DNA. TRBV21-1 is given as a pseudogene. The CDR3 is 19 amino acids. The CDR3 is CASSKAPRGPSPCTDTQYF. The CDR3 nucleotides read TGTGCCAGCAGCAAAGCCCCCAGGGGGCCCTCACCCTGCACAGATACGCAGTATTTT.

This clone was found a few times. The rearrangement uses TRBV9 and TRBJ2-7; TRBD2 matches 12 bases. The germline V gene encodes CDR1 SGDLS and CDR2 YYNGEE. This CDR3 is built from 15 residues. J lost 2 bases, V lost 3 bases, and 3 bases had no gene match. The CDR3 region is CASSATSGRTYEQYF. CDR3 bases: TGTGCCAGCAGCGCGACTAGCGGGAGAACCTACGAGCAGTACTTC.

This chain links TRBV27 with TRBJ2-1; 13 bases fit TRBD2. In germline, CDR1 is MNHEY, CDR2 SMNVEV (reference sequence). CDR3 length: 20 residues. Losses at the gene ends were 3 bases for V and 4 bases for J; bases not matched to a gene: 15. In DNA, the CDR3 is TGTGCCAGCAGTTTTATAGTGGGGATTGGGACTAGCGGGGCTTACAATGAGCAGTTCTTC. Encoded protein: CASSFIVGIGTSGAYNEQFF.

This clone was counted only a few times. The genes are TRBV6-4 and TRBJ2-2; D is uncertain. Germline CDR1 reads MRHNA; CDR2 reads SNTAGT. Trimming removed 3 bases at V and 3 bases at J, with 2 bases between. This CDR3 has 12 residues. CDR3 sequence reads: CASSEDTGELFF. In DNA, the CDR3 is TGTGCCAGCAGTGAGGACACCGGGGAGCTGTTTTTT.

The chain joins TRBV30 to TRBJ1-6; TRBD1 matches at 10 bases. This CDR3 is 18 amino acids long. J lost 4 bases, V lost 1 base, and 10 bases had no gene match. Germline assignment: CDR1 GTSNPN and CDR2 SVGIG (reference sequence). The CDR3 is CAWSAPWGQGLYNSPLHF. The CDR3 DNA is TGTGCCTGGAGTGCGCCCTGGGGACAGGGGCTTTATAATTCACCCCTCCACTTT.

This sequence joins TRBV4-1 and TRBJ2-1; TRBD1 agrees at 7 bases. Germline V gene sequence: CDR1 MGHRA, CDR2 YSYEKL. This CDR3 is built from 13 residues. The junction had 1 base not matched to a gene; V was cut back by 1 base and J by 7 bases. CDR3 in amino acids: CASSQGQGNEQFF. The CDR3 DNA is TGCGCCAGCAGCCAAGGACAGGGTAATGAGCAGTTCTTC.

Here the CDR3 reads CASSRTVEETQYF. DNA of the CDR3: TGTGCCAGCTCCAGGACAGTGGAGGAGACCCAGTACTTC. The chain carries TRBV6-4 and TRBJ2-5, with D possibly matching TRBD1 (6 bases). CDR1 is MRHNA and CDR2 is SNTAGT in the germline V gene. CDR3 length equals 13 residues. V lost 8 bases, J lost 5 bases, and 15 bases lay in between.

The CDR3 sequence: CASSPDSYYGYTF. The CDR3 nucleotides are TGTGCCAGCTCACCGGACAGTTACTATGGCTACACCTTC. This rearrangement joins TRBV18 to TRBJ1-2, with TRBD1 as a possible D gene (6 bases). The V and J ends lost 3 bases and 3 bases respectively, with 8 bases between them. This CDR3 spans 13 amino acids. From germline, CDR1 is KGHSH and CDR2 LQKENI.

V and J are TRBV19 and TRBJ2-1; D is possibly TRBD2 (6 bases). Trimming took 6 bases from V and 5 from J, leaving 8 bases between them. Germline V CDR1 and CDR2: LNHDA, SQIVND (reference sequence). This CDR3 has 12 amino acids. The CDR3 is CASSGRDNEQFF. The CDR3 coding sequence is TGTGCCAGTAGCGGGAGAGACAATGAGCAGTTCTTC.

The genes are TRBV2 and TRBJ1-5; D remains ambiguous. This CDR3 is 14 amino acids long. The V and J ends lost 5 bases and 0 bases respectively, with 8 bases between them. From germline, CDR1 is SNHLY and CDR2 FYNNEI. The CDR3 sequence is CASSKKGSNQPQHF. For the CDR3, the DNA is TGTGCCAGCAGTAAAAAAGGTAGCAATCAGCCCCAGCATTTT.

This chain joins TRBV5-1 and TRBJ2-7, with a weak D call TRBD1 (6 bases). The CDR3 is made up of 15 amino acids. Germline-derived CDR1 and CDR2 are SGHRS and YFSETQ. Trimming took off 2 bases at V and 3 bases at J, with 15 bases between the two ends. CDR3 protein: CASSFGVGTRYEQYF. The CDR3 DNA follows: TGCGCCAGCAGCTTCGGAGTGGGGACACGCTACGAGCAGTACTTC. The entire variable domain, with the rest obtained from reference TRBV5-1 and TRBJ2-7, is as follows: KAGVTQTPRYLIKTRGQQVTLSCSPISGHRSVSWYQQTPGQGLQFLFEYFSETQRNKGNFPGRFSGRQFSNSRSEMNVSTLELGDSALYLCASSFGVGTRYEQYFGPGTRLTVT.

The genes are TRBV7-2 and TRBJ2-7; D gene ambiguous. CDR1 is SGHTA, CDR2 FQGNSA, per germline. V was shortened by 6 bases and J by 0 bases, with 6 bases between the two germline ends. This CDR3 is 12 amino acids long. Here the CDR3 DNA reads TGTGCCAGCAGTCCAAACTCCTACGAGCAGTACTTC. This translates into CASSPNSYEQYF.